The rows below give T cell receptor beta chains drawn from one sample of a study of cytomegalovirus exposure and HLA in healthy donors. The repertoire was sequenced with immunoSEQ multiplex PCR; TCRdb's copy has only in-frame clones and lacks some. The sample has roughly 130,000 clones; approximately 70% are singletons. Sample: PBMCs. The receptors come from a woman aged 55-70 years in good health and CMV-seropositive. Each CDR3 is given with its conserved first and last residue. D genes are given only for firm matches. Clone size is shown for a subset of rows, as once, few, many or a class of expanded clone.

length	size	J	D	V	DNA	CDR3
15	.	TRBJ1-1	.	TRBV7-9	TGTGCCAGCAGCTTACAAGCTAGGGGGAACACTGAAGCTTTCTTT	CASSLQARGNTEAFF
15	once	TRBJ2-5	TRBD2	TRBV4-1	TGCGCCAGCAGCCTAGCGGGGGGGACCCAAGAGACCCAGTACTTC	CASSLAGGTQETQYF
15	.	TRBJ1-6	TRBD1	TRBV5-1	TGCGCCAGCAGCTTGGCTACAGGGGGCACTTCGCCCCTCCACTTT	CASSLATGGTSPLHF
14	.	TRBJ1-1	TRBD1	TRBV6-5	TGTGCCAGCAGTACGACCAGGGGGCATACTGAAGCTTTCTTT	CASSTTRGHTEAFF
15	.	TRBJ1-4	TRBD1	TRBV7-2	TGTGCCAGCAGCTTACTGGGACAGGGAGGGGAAAAACTGTTTTTT	CASSLLGQGGEKLFF
17	once	TRBJ1-5	.	TRBV5-1	TGCGCCAGCAGCTTGGGAGTAGTACAGGGTGTGGATCGGCCCCAGCATTTT	CASSLGVVQGVDRPQHF
17	.	TRBJ2-5	.	TRBV27	TGTGCCAGCAGTTTATCGAGGAGTTGGCAGGGGCGAGAGACCCAGTACTTC	CASSLSRSWQGRETQYF
15	.	TRBJ2-4	TRBD2	TRBV7-3	TGTGCCAGCAGCTCCTCCGGGACCGGGGGGGACATTCAGTACTTC	CASSSSGTGGDIQYF
14	few	TRBJ2-5	.	TRBV13	TGTGCCAGCAGCTTTCGTACAGAGCAAGAGACCCAGTACTTC	CASSFRTEQETQYF
16	.	TRBJ1-6	.	TRBV6-5	TGTGCCAGCAGTTCGGGGGACCGAACCTATAATTCACCCCTCCACTTT	CASSSGDRTYNSPLHF
16	few	TRBJ1-4	TRBD1	TRBV5-4	TGTGCCAGCAGCCGGGACAGTACTGCAACTAATGAAAAACTGTTTTTT	CASSRDSTATNEKLFF
14	.	TRBJ1-2	.	TRBV11-2	TGTGCCAGCAGCTTAGAACCAGGGCCCTATGGCTACACCTTC	CASSLEPGPYGYTF
13	few	TRBJ2-5	TRBD2	TRBV10-3	TGTGCCATATGGGGCGGGGGGTTCGAGACCCAGTACTTC	CAIWGGGFETQYF
16	.	TRBJ1-6	.	TRBV7-9	TGTTCCAGCAGCTTAGAGGGCAGGGTCTTCGATTCACCCCTCCACTTT	CSSSLEGRVFDSPLHF
14	.	TRBJ1-1	.	TRBV18	TGTGCCAGCTCACTCGGATCATTCGGGACTGAAGCTTTCTTT	CASSLGSFGTEAFF
14	.	TRBJ1-1	.	TRBV2	TGTGCCAGCAGTCCGCGGCCCACCACGACTGAAGCTTTCTTT	CASSPRPTTTEAFF
15	few	TRBJ2-2	.	TRBV6-6	TGTGCCAGCAGGGTTAGCAGGGGTGAGAACGGGGAGCTGTTTTTT	CASRVSRGENGELFF
14	.	TRBJ1-2	TRBD1	TRBV7-9	TGTGCCAGCAGCACCCAACAGGGGGCCCATGGCTACACCTTC	CASSTQQGAHGYTF
15	.	TRBJ2-1	TRBD2	TRBV5-8	TGTGCCAGCAGCCTCGGGACTAGCGGGTACAATGAGCAGTTCTTC	CASSLGTSGYNEQFF
13	.	TRBJ1-2	.	TRBV25-1	TGTGCCAGCAGTGACACGGCAGGGATAGGCTACACCTTC	CASSDTAGIGYTF
19	few	TRBJ2-3	TRBD2	TRBV4-1	TGCGCCAGCAGCCAAGGTCTAGCGGGGGGCATGGGGTCCACAGATACGCAGTATTTT	CASSQGLAGGMGSTDTQYF
15	.	TRBJ1-1	.	TRBV7-9	TGTGCCAGCAGCTTAGGTGGCGGGTTGAACACTGAAGCTTTCTTT	CASSLGGGLNTEAFF
15	.	TRBJ1-1	.	TRBV7-8	TGTGCCAGCAGCGGATACAGGGCCAGGAACACTGAAGCTTTCTTT	CASSGYRARNTEAFF
15	.	TRBJ2-7	.	TRBV21-1	TGTGCCAGCAGCAAAGTGTCCGAGGACTCCTACGAGCAGTACTTC	CASSKVSEDSYEQYF
16	.	TRBJ2-7	.	TRBV4-1	TGCGCCAGCAGCCAAGAAGGTGGTCGGGGGTCCTACGAGCAGTACTTC	CASSQEGGRGSYEQYF
17	.	TRBJ1-3	.	TRBV5-1	TGCGCCAGCAGCTTGGGGTTTACAGTTAACTCTGGAAACACCATATATTTT	CASSLGFTVNSGNTIYF
15	.	TRBJ2-1	TRBD1	TRBV5-1	TGCGCCAGCAGCTTGGGGGGGACAGGGTACAATGAGCAGTTCTTC	CASSLGGTGYNEQFF